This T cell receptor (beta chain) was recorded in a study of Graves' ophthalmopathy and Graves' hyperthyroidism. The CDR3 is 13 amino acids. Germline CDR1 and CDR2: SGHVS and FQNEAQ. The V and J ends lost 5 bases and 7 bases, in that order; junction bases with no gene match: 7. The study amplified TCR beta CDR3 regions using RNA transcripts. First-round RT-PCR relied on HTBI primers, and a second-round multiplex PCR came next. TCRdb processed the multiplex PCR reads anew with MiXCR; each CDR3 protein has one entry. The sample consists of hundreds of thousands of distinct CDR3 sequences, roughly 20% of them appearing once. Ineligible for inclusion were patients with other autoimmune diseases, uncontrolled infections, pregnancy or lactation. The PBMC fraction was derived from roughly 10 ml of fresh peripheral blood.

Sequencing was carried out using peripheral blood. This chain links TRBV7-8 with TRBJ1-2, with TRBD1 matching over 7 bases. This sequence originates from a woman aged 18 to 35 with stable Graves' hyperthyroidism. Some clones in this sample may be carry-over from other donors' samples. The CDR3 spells CASSLGTVGGYTF. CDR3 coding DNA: TGTGCCAGCAGCCTCGGGACAGTCGGTGGCTACACCTTC.